The T cell receptor beta chain described here comes from a study of shared clonotypes between healthy human individuals. The method was immunoSEQ multiplex PCR; TCRdb's version includes in-frame clones alone and lacks a portion of them. This table holds about 380,000 clones, around 96% found once. As regards this clone: The target antigen is unknown. The sample has other DNA sequences that encode this CDR3 too.

Study-level results: It was the non-shared clonotypes that had lower generation probabilities than clonotypes shared by all four donors.

Per the germline V gene, CDR1 is MGHDK and CDR2 is SYGVNS. The ends lost 1 base at V and 7 bases at J; junction bases unmatched: 0. The CDR3 contains 13 residues. The receptor was derived from a young man in good health. The V gene is TRBV25-1, the J gene TRBJ1-2, with 10 bases fitting TRBD1. The sample taken for sequencing was memory CD8+ T cells sorted from blood. Sample subset: CD45RO+ cells pooled with CCR7-negative TemRA cells. The CDR3 spells CASSEWDRGGYTF. CDR3 coding DNA: TGTGCCAGCAGTGAATGGGACAGGGGTGGCTACACCTTC.